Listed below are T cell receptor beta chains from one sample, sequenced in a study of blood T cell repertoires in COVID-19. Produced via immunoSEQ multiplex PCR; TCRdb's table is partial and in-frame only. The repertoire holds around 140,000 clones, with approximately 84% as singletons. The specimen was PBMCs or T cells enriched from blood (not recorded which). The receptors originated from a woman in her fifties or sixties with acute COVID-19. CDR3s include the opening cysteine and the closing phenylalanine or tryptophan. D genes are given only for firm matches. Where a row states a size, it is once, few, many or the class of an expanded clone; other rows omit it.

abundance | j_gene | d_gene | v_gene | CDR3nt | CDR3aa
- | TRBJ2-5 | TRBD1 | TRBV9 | TGTGCCAGCAGCAAAGGGACAGGGGGCCTTCAACAAGAGACCCAGTACTTC | CASSKGTGGLQQETQYF
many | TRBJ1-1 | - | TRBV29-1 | TGCAGCGTAACCTTCGGGGATACTGAAGCTTTCTTT | CSVTFGDTEAFF
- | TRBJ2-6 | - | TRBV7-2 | TGTGCCAGCAGCTTCTCAGGCTCTGGGGCCAACGTCCTGACTTTC | CASSFSGSGANVLTF
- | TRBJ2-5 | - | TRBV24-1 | TGTGCCACCAGTGATTTCAACACGCAAGAGACCCAGTACTTC | CATSDFNTQETQYF
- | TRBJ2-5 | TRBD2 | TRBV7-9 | TGTGCCAGCAGCCTCGACCAACTAGCGGGATTAGAGACCCAGTACTTC | CASSLDQLAGLETQYF
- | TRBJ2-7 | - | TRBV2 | TGTGCCAGCAGTGACGCAGGTTCGAGCGAGCAGTACTTC | CASSDAGSSEQYF
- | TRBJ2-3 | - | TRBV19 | TGTGCCAGTAGTACGGGACACACCAACACAGATACGCAGTATTTT | CASSTGHTNTDTQYF
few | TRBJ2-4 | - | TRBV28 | TGTGCCAGCAGTACGACTGGGAGAGTCAACATTCAGTACTTC | CASSTTGRVNIQYF
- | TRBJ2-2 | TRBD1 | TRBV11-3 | TGTGCCAGCAGCGACTGGAACAGGGGCACCGGGGAGCTGTTTTTT | CASSDWNRGTGELFF
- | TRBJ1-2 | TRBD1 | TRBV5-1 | TGCGCCAGCAGCTATGGGCCGGGACAGCCCATCTCCGACCCCTATGGCTACACCTTC | CASSYGPGQPISDPYGYTF
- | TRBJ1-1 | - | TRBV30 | TGTGCCTGGAGCCGGTCACAGGGTAGGAGCACTGAAGCTTTCTTT | CAWSRSQGRSTEAFF
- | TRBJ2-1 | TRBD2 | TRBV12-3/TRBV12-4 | TGTGCCAGCAGCTACACTAGCGGGAGGTGGCAGTTCTTC | CASSYTSGRWQFF
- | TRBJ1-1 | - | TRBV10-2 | TGCGCCAGCAGTGACCTCCGAAGAGGAGCGACTGAAGCTTTCTTT | CASSDLRRGATEAFF
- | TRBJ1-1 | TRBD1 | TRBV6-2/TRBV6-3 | TGTGCCAGCAGCCGCTCCGGGACAGGGGGCGGTGAAGCTTTCTTT | CASSRSGTGGGEAFF
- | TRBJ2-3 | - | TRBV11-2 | TGTGCCAGCAGCGGATGGTCAGGCGCAGATACGCAGTATTTT | CASSGWSGADTQYF
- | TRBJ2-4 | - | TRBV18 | TGTGCCAGCTCACCAATTACAGGGAGAGGTGAAAACATTCAGTACTTC | CASSPITGRGENIQYF
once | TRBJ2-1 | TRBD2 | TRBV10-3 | TGTGCCACCCGGACTAGCGGCGGGGATGAGCAGTTCTTC | CATRTSGGDEQFF